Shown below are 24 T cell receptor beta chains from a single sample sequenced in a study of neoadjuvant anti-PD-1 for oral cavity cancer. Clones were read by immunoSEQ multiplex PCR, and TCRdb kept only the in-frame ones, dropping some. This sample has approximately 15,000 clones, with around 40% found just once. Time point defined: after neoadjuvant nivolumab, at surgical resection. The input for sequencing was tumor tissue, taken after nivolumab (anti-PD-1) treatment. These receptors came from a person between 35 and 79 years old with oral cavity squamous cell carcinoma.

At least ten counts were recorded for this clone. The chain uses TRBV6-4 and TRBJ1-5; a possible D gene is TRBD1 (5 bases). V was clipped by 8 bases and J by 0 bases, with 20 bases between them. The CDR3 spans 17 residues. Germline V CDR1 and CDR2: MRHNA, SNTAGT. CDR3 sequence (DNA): TGTGCCAGCTCTCGGGACGGACCTGCGTATAGCAATCAGCCCCAGCATTTT. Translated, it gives CASSRDGPAYSNQPQHF.

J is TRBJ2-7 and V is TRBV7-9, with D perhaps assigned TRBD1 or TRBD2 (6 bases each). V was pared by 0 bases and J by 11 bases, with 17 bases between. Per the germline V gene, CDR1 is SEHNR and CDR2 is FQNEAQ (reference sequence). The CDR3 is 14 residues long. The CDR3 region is CASSLALEKGEEYF. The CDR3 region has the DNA TGTGCCAGCAGCTTAGCCTTGGAGAAGGGGGAGGAGTACTTC.

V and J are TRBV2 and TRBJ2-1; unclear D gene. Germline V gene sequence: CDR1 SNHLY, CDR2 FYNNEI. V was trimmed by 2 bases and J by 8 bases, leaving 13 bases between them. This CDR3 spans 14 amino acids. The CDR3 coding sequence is TGTGCCAGCAGTGAAACGGTTATTGGCGATGAGCAGTTCTTC. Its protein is CASSETVIGDEQFF. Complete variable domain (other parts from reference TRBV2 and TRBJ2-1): EPEVTQTPSHQVTQMGQEVILRCVPISNHLYFYWYRQILGQKVEFLVSFYNNEISEKSEIFDDQFSVERPDGSNFTLKIRSTKLEDSAMYFCASSETVIGDEQFFGPGTRLTVL.

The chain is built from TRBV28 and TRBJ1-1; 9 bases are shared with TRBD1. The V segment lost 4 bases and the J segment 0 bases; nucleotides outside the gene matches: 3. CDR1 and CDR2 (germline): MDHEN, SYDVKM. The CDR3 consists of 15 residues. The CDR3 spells CASSSRTGVNTEAFF. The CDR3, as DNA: TGTGCCAGCAGTTCAAGGACAGGGGTGAACACTGAAGCTTTCTTT.

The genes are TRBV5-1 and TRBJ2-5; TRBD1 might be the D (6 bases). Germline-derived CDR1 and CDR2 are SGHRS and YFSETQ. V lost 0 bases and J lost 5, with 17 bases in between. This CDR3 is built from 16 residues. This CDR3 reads CASSLDGTSPGETQYF. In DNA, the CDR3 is TGCGCCAGCAGCTTGGACGGGACAAGCCCGGGGGAGACCCAGTACTTC.

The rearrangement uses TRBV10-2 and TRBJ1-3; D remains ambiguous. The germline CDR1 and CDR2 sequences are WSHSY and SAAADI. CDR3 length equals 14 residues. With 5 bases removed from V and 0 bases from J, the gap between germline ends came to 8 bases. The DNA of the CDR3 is TGCGCCAGCAGTCCCGCTATCTCTGGAAACACCATATATTTT. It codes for CASSPAISGNTIYF.

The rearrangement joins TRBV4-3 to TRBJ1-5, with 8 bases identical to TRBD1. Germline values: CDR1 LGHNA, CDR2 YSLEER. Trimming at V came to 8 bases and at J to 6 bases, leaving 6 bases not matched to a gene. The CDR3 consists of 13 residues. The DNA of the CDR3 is TGCGCCAGCGGTGACAGGGGTAGTCAGCCCCAGCATTTT. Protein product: CASGDRGSQPQHF.

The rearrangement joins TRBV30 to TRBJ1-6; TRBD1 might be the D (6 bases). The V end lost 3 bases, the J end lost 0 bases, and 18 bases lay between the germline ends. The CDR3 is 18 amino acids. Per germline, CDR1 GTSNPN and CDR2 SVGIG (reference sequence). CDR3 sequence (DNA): TGTGCCTGGAGGGGGGGTCAGGGGCGAAGCTCCTATAATTCACCCCTCCACTTT. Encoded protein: CAWRGGQGRSSYNSPLHF.

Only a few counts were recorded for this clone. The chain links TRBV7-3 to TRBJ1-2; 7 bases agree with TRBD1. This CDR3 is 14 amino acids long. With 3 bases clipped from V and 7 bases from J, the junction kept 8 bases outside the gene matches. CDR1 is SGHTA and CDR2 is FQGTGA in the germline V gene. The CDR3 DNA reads TGTGCCAGCAGCTTCGGCCCCGACAGGGCTGGCTACACCTTC. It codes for CASSFGPDRAGYTF.

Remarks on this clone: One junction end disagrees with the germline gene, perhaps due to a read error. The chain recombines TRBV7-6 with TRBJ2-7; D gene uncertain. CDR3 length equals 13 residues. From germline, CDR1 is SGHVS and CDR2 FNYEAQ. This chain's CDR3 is CASSLSSSYEQYF. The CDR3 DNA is TGCGCCAGCAGCTTGTCCAGCTCCTACGAGCAGTACTTC.

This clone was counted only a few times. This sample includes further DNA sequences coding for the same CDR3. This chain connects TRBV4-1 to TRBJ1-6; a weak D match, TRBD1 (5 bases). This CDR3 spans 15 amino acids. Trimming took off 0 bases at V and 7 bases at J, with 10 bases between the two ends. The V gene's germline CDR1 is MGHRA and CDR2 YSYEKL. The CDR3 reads CASSQERGLNSPLHF. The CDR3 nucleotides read TGCGCCAGCAGCCAAGAGCGGGGCCTCAATTCACCCCTCCACTTT.

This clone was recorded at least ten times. CDR3 DNA: TGTGCCAGTACCCCTGTCGTGGGACAGTCGAACACTGAAGCTTTCTTT. It yields the protein CASTPVVGQSNTEAFF. The genes are TRBV19 and TRBJ1-1; 7 bases are shared with TRBD1. Germline V lookup: CDR1 LNHDA, CDR2 SQIVND (reference sequence). The CDR3 contains 16 residues. Unmatched junction bases numbered 12, after V lost 7 bases and J lost 1 base.

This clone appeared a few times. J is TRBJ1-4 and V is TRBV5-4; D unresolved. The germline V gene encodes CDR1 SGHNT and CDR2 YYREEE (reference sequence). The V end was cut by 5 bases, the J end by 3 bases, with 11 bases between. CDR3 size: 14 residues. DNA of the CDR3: TGTGCCAGCAGGACCGGACCTTCTAATGAAAAACTGTTTTTT. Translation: CASRTGPSNEKLFF.

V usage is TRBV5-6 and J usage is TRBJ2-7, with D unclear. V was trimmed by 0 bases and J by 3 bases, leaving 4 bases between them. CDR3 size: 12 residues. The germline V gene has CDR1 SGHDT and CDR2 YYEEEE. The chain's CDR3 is CASSLEGYEQYF. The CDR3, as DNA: TGTGCCAGCAGCTTGGAGGGCTACGAGCAGTACTTC.

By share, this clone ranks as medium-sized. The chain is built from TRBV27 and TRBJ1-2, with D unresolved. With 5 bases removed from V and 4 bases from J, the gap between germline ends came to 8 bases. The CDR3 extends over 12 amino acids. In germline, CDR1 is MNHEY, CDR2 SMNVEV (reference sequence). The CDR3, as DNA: TGTGCCAGCAGTAAGATGGGCTATGGCTACACCTTC. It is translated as CASSKMGYGYTF.

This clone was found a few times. CDR3 nucleotides: TGTGCCAGCAGCCCTACTAGCGGGGGGGCAAAAGAGACCCAGTACTTC. It is translated as CASSPTSGGAKETQYF. This chain connects TRBV7-3 to TRBJ2-5; 13 nucleotides line up with TRBD2. Germline V CDR1 and CDR2: SGHTA, FQGTGA. The CDR3 contains 16 residues. V lost 5 bases and J lost 3; bases outside the gene matches: 6.

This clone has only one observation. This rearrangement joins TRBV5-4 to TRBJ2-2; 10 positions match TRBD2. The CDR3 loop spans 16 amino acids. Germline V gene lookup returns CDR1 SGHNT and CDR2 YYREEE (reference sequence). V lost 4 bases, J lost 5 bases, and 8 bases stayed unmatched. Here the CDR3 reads CASSPAGGRGTGELFF. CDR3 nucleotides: TGTGCCAGCAGCCCAGCGGGGGGGCGAGGAACCGGGGAGCTGTTTTTT. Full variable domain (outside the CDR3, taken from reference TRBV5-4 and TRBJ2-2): ETGVTQSPTHLIKTRGQQVTLRCSSQSGHNTVSWYQQALGQGPQFIFQYYREEENGRGNFPPRFSGLQFPNYSSELNVNALELDDSALYLCASSPAGGRGTGELFFGEGSRLTVL.

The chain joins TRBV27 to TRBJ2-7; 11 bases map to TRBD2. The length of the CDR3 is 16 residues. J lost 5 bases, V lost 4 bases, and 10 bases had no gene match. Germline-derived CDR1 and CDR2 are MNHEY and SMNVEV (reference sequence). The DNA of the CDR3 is TGTGCCAGCAGTTCCCCCCTAGCGGGGGGTTCCGACGAGCAGTACTTC. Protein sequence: CASSSPLAGGSDEQYF.

In DNA, the CDR3 is TGTGCCATCAGTGGGGGACAGCCAGTTAATGAAAAACTGTTTTTT. This codes for CAISGGQPVNEKLFF. This rearrangement joins TRBV10-3 to TRBJ1-4; 7 bases are a match to TRBD1. Germline CDR1 reads ENHRY; CDR2 reads SYGVKD. The CDR3 is 15 amino acids. V shed 4 bases, J shed 4 bases, and the junction held 6 bases outside the gene matches.

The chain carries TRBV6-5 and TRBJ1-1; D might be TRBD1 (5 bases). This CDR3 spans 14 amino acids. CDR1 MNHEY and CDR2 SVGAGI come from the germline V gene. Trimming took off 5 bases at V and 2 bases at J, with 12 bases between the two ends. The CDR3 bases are TGTGCCAGCAGTCTCTACAGGAGTAACACTGAAGCTTTCTTT. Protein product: CASSLYRSNTEAFF.

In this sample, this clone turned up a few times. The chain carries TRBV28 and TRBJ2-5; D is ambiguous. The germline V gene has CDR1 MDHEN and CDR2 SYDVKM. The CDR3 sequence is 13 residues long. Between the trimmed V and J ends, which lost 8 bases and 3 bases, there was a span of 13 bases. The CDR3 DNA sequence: TGTGCCAGCGAACGGGTAACCAAAGAGACCCAGTACTTC. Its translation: CASERVTKETQYF.

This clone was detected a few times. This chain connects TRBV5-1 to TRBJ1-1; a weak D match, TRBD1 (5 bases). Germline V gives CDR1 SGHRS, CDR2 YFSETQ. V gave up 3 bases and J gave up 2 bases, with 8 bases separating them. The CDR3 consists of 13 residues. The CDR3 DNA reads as TGCGCCAGCAGCTGGGACGGCAACACTGAAGCTTTCTTT. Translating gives CASSWDGNTEAFF.

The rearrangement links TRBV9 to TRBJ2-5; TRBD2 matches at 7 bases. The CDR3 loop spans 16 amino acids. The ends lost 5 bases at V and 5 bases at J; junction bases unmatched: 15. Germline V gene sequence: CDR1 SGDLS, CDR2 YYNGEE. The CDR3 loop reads CASSDGISGLGETQYF. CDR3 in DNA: TGTGCCAGCAGTGACGGAATTAGCGGGTTGGGCGAGACCCAGTACTTC.

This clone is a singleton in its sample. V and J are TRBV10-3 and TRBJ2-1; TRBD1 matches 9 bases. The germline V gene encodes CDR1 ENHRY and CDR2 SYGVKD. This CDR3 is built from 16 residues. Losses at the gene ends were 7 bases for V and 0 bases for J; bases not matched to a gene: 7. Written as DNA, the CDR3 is TGTGCCATCAAGGGGGGACAGGGTAGCTCCTACAATGAGCAGTTCTTC. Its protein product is CAIKGGQGSSYNEQFF.